This TCR beta chain comes out of a study of vaccination effects on CD4 cells after COVID-19 (dated by TCRdb to between 2020 and 2023). For context, the study as a whole: In the ViraFEST assay, PBMC were stimulated with viral peptide pools, and antigen-specific CD4+ T cell clonotypes were then identified by expansion using TCR sequencing. In both COVID-19 convalescent patients and infection-naive vaccine recipients, the study compared SARS-CoV-2 spike-specific CD4+ TCR repertoires from before mRNA vaccination with those from after it. Each well held fewer than 2.5 million PBMC cultured in IMDM containing roughly 5% human AB serum, 8.5 to 10 IU/ml IL-2 and gentamicin, along with about 9.5 ug/ml peptides. Each participant got two doses of an mRNA SARS-CoV-2 vaccine, either BNT162b2 or mRNA-1273. A total of 10 COVID-19 convalescent patients and several SARS-CoV-2-naive healthy vaccine recipients were included in the full study. Cultures from other donors in the study were sequenced with the Oncomine TCR Beta short-read assay on an Illumina iSeq 100.

After around 10 days of culture, CD4+ T cells were isolated with the EasySep CD4+ T cell isolation kit. None of the healthy vaccine recipients had a prior SARS-CoV-2 infection, which was confirmed by nucleocapsid antibody tests that came back negative both before and after vaccination. Half of the culture medium was replaced with fresh IL-2-containing medium on days 3 and 7. Unless noted otherwise, every peptide stimulation condition was grown in triplicate wells. PBMC were separated from whole blood using Ficoll-Paque Plus gradient centrifugation and were then either cryopreserved at -140C or used fresh. The QIAamp micro DNA kit was used to extract genomic DNA from the cultured CD4+ T cells. Libraries were made using the immunoSEQ multiplex PCR assay. TCR beta CDR3 sequencing was performed on DNA from the cultured, isolated CD4+ T cells. The authors processed their data as follows. Non-productive TCR sequences were removed and reads were trimmed to the CDR3 region, keeping CDR3s of at least 7 amino acids. Antigen-specific clonotypes were identified using the MANAFEST web app by comparison of expansion in peptide wells against reference cultures. Positive clones required FDR<0.05 expansion versus reference and all other wells, odds ratio above 5, and frequency above 0.1% in two replicate wells. Cross-reactive clonotypes were defined as significantly expanded in SARS-CoV-2 spike wells and in at least one common cold coronavirus spike condition. CDR3 similarity was assessed by Levenshtein distance with the stringdist R package, and unrooted trees were built with ape in R 3.6.1. Imported from immuneACCESS, the table was reduced by TCRdb to in-frame sequences with V and J called. These copies leave out some clones; in studies compared against another copy, an unresolved V gene accounts for under half, and the cause of the remainder is not known. V and J calls and clone size are those listed in that table; D and trimming were worked out from the DNA. The sample contains under 60,000 clones, more than 65% of them found a single time. Roughly 5.1% of the sample comes from the top ten.

What the research found in general, with its limitations: Both infection-induced and vaccine-induced clones contracted markedly at late post-vaccination timepoints, which is consistent with waning T cell responses. The study was limited by a small number of convalescent patients and lacked early post-infection timepoints. Among healthy vaccine recipients, nearly all vaccine-induced clones were SARS-CoV-2 mono-reactive, and just 1 of 255 was cross-reactive with common cold coronaviruses.

A word on this clone: The clone's antigen remains unknown. Per-nucleotide qualities are absent, and no much larger clonotype sits a single base away.

From cysteine to phenylalanine, the CDR3 is 15 amino acids long. The retained sequence is limited to the CDR3, 45 bases, with the frame set at the first base. Cut back by 0 bases and 0 bases, the V and J ends lie 9 bases apart. The CDR1 and CDR2 encoded by the germline V gene are SGHTA and FQGNSA. The sequence joins TRBV7-2 to TRBJ2-7; the D gene lacks a confident call. This TCR was recovered from a human donor who received a COVID-19 vaccine. The sample was CD4+ T cells from PBMCs cultured without peptide, taken before COVID-19 vaccination. The nucleotide sequence is TGTGCCAGCAGCTTAGCATCAGGTAGCTCCTACGAGCAGTACTTC. Its protein is CASSLASGSSYEQYF.